This T cell receptor beta chain was recorded in a study of blood T cell repertoires in COVID-19. The overall study: The samples span acute and convalescent COVID-19 from the United States, Italy and Spain.

The data were produced by immunoSEQ multiplex PCR, yet TCRdb's version contains in-frame clones alone and is incomplete. The sample records roughly 200,000 clones, less than 85% being singletons. The germline V gene encodes CDR1 MDHEN and CDR2 SYDVKM. Between the trimmed V and J ends, which lost 3 bases and 5 bases, there was a span of 14 bases. The CDR3 runs to 15 residues. The source is an older woman with acute COVID-19. The sample taken for sequencing was PBMCs or T cells enriched from blood (not recorded which). This rearrangement joins TRBV28 to TRBJ2-1; TRBD1 might be the D (6 bases). DNA for the CDR3: TGTGCCAGCAGTTTGACCGTGGACAGCAACAATGAGCAGTTCTTC. Translation: CASSLTVDSNNEQFF.